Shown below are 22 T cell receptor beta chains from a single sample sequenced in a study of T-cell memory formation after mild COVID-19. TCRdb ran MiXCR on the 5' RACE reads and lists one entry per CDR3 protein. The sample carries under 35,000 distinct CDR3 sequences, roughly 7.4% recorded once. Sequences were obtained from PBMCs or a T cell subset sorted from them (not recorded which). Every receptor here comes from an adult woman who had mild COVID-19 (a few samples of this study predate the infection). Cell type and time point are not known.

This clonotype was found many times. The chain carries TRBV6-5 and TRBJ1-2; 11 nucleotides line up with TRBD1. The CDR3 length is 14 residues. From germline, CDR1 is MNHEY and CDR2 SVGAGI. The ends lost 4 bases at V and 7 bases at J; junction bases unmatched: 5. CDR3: CASSSTGQGAGYTF. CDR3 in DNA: TGTGCCAGCAGTTCGACCGGACAGGGGGCTGGCTACACCTTC.

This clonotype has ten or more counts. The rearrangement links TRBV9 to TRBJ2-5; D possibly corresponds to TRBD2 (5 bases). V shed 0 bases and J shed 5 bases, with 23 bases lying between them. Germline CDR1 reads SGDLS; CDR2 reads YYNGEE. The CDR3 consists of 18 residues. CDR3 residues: CASSVGNWTLHSRETQYF. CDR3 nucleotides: TGTGCCAGCAGCGTAGGGAACTGGACTTTGCACTCGAGGGAGACCCAGTACTTC.

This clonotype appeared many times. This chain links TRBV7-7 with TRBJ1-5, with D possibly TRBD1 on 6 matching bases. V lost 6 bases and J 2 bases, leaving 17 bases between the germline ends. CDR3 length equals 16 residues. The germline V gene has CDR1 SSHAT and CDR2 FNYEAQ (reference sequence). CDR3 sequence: CASRQNPTGGNQPQHF. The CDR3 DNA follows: TGTGCCAGCAGACAAAATCCGACAGGCGGCAATCAGCCCCAGCATTTT.

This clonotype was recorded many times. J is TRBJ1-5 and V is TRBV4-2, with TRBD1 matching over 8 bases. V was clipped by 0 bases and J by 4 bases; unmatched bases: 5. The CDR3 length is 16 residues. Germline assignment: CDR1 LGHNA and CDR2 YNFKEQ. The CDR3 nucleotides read TGTGCCAGCAGCCAAGAAGTTCAGGGGGCAAATCAGCCCCAGCATTTT. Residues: CASSQEVQGANQPQHF.

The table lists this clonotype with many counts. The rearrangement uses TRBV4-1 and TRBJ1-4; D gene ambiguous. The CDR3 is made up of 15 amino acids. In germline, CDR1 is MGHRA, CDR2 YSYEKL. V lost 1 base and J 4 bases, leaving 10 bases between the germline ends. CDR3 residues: CASSQVRNRNEKLFF. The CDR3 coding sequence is TGCGCCAGCAGCCAAGTGAGAAATCGTAATGAAAAACTGTTTTTT.

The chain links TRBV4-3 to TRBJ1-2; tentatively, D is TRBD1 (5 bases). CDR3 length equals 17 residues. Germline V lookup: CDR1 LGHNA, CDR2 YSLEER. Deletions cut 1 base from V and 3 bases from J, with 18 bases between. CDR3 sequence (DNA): TGCGCCAGCAGCCAAGTGACAAAGGGGCTGGGTGACTATGGCTACACCTTC. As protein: CASSQVTKGLGDYGYTF.

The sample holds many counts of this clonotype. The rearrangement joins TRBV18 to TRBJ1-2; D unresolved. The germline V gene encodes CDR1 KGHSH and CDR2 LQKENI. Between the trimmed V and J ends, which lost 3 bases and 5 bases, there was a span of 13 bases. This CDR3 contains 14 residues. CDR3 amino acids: CASSPPGIGYGYTF. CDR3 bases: TGTGCCAGCTCACCCCCGGGTATCGGATATGGCTACACCTTC.

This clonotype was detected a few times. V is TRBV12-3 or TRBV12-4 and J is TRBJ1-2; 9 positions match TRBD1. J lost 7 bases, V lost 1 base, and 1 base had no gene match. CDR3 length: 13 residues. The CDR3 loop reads CASSLGTGVGYTF. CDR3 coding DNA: TGTGCCAGCAGTTTAGGGACAGGGGTTGGCTACACCTTC.

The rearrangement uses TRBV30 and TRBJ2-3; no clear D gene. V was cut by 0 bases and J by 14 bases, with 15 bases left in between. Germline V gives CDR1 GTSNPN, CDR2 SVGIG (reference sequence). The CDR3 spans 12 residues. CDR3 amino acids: CAWSVQGFGSYF. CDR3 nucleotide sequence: TGTGCCTGGAGTGTACAAGGGTTTGGGTCGTATTTT. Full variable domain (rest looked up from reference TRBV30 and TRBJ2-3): SQTIHQWPATLVQPVGSPLSLECTVEGTSNPNLYWYRQAAGRGLQLLFYSVGIGQISSEVPQNLSASRPQDRQFILSSKKLLLSDSGFYLCAWSVQGFGSYFGPGTRLTVL.

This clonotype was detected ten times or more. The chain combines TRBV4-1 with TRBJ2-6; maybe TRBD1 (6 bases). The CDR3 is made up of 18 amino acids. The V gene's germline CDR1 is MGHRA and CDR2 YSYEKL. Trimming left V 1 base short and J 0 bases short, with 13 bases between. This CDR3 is CASSQVFQGPSGANVLTF. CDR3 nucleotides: TGCGCCAGCAGCCAAGTCTTCCAGGGGCCCTCTGGGGCCAACGTCCTGACTTTC.

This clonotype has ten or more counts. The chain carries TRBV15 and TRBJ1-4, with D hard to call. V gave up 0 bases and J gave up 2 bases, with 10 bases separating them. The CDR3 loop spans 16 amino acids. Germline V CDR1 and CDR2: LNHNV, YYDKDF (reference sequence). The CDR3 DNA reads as TGTGCCACCAGCAGAGATGGGATTCGCACTAATGAAAAACTGTTTTTT. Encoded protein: CATSRDGIRTNEKLFF.

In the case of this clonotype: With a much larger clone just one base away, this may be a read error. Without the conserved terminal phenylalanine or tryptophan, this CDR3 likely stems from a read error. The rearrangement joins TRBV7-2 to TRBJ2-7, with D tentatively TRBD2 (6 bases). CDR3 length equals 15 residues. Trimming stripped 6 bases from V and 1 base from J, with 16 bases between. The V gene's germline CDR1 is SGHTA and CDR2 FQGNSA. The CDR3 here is CASRAEWAGSYEQYL. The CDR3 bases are TGTGCCAGCAGAGCCGAATGGGCGGGGTCCTACGAGCAGTACTTA.

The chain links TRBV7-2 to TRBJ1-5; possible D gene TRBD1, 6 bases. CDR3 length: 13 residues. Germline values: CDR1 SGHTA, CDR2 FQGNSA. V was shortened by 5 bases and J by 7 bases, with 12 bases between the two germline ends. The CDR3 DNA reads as TGTGCCAGCAGCGCGAACAGGGCCCAGCCCCAGCATTTT. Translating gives CASSANRAQPQHF.

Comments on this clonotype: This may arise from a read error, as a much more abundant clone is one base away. The CDR3 is CASSPVGLRTEAFF. CDR3 sequence (DNA): TGTGCCAGCAGCCCAGTGGGGTTGAGGACTGAAGCTTTCTTT. This chain joins TRBV14 and TRBJ1-1; D remains ambiguous. Trimming shortened V by 4 bases and J by 5 bases, and 14 bases separated the two germline ends. The CDR3 extends over 14 amino acids. Germline CDR1 SGHDN, CDR2 FVKESK.

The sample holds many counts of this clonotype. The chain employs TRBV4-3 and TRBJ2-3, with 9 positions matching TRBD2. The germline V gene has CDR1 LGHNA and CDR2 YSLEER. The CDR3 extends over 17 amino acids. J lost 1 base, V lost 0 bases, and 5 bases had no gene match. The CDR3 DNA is TGCGCCAGCAGCCAAGATAGGGCTAGCGGGGGCACAGATACGCAGTATTTT. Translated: CASSQDRASGGTDTQYF.

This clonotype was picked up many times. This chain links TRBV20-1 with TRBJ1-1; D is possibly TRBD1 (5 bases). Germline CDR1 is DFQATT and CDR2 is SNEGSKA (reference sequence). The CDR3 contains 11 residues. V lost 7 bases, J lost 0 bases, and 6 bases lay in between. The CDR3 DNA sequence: TGCAGTGTCAGGGTGAACACTGAAGCTTTCTTT. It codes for CSVRVNTEAFF.

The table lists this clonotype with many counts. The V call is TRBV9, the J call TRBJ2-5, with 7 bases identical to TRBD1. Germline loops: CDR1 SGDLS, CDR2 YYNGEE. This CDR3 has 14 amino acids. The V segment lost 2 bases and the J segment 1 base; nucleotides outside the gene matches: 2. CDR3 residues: CASSVGTVQETQYF. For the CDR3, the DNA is TGTGCCAGCAGCGTTGGGACAGTCCAAGAGACCCAGTACTTC.

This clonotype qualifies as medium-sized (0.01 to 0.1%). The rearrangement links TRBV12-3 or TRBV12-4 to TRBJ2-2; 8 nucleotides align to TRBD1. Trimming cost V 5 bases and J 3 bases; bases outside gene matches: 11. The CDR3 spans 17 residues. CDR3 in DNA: TGTGCCAGCAGTGCATATTCCGGGACAGGTTACACCGGGGAGCTGTTTTTT. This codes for CASSAYSGTGYTGELFF.

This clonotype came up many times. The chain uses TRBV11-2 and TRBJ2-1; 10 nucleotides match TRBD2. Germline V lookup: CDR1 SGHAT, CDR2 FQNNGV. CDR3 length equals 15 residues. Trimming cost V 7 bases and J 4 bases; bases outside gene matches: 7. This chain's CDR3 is CASIPGTSEYNEQFF. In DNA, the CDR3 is TGTGCCAGCATCCCAGGGACTAGCGAGTACAATGAGCAGTTCTTC.

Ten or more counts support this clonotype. The CDR3 here is CASSFGRGSFNEQYF. The CDR3 bases are TGTGCCAGCAGCTTCGGCAGGGGTTCGTTTAACGAGCAGTACTTC. V is TRBV7-2 and J is TRBJ2-7, with D perhaps TRBD1 (6 bases). CDR3 length: 15 residues. The V gene's germline CDR1 is SGHTA and CDR2 FQGNSA. Trimming took 3 bases from V and 5 from J, leaving 17 bases between them.

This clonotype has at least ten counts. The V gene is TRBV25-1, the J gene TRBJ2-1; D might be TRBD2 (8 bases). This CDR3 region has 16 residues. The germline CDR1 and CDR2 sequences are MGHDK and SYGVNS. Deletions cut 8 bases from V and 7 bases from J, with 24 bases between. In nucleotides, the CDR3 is TGTGCCAGCGTAGAAGGGGGCGGGAGGTTGCGTAATGAGCAGTTCTTC. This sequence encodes CASVEGGGRLRNEQFF.

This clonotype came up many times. This CDR3 reads CASSLRGDRETQYF. The CDR3 DNA follows: TGTGCCAGCAGTTTACGGGGCGACCGAGAGACCCAGTACTTC. The V and J genes are TRBV12-3 or TRBV12-4 and TRBJ2-5; D could derive from TRBD1 or TRBD2 (5 bases each). The V and J ends lost 2 bases and 4 bases respectively, with 11 bases between them. This CDR3 region has 14 residues.